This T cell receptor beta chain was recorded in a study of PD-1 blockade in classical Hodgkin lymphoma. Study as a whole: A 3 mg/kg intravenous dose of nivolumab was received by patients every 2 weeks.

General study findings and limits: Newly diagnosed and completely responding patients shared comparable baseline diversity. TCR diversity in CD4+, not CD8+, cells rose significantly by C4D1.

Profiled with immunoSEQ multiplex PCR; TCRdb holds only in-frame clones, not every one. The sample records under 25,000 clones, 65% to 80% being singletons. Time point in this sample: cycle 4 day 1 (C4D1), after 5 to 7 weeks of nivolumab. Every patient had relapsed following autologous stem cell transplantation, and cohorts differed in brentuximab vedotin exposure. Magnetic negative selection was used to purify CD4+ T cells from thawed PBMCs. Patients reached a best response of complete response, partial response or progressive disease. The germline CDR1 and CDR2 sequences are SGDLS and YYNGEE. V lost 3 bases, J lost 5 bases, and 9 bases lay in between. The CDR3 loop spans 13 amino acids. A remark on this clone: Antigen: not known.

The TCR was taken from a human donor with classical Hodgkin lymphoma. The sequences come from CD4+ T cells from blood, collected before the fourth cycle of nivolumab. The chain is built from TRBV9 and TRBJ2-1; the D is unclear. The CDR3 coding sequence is TGTGCCAGCAGCGGTATCGCAAACAATGAGCAGTTCTTC. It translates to CASSGIANNEQFF.